The T cell receptor (beta chain) under discussion was sequenced for a study of T cells after yellow fever vaccination. Study-wide points: Abundant bulk-derived clonotypes could contaminate FACS-sorted repertoires.

A 5'RACE template-switching step, the method used to make TCR cDNA, added a universal primer site and UMIs. One entry per CDR3 protein results from TCRdb running MiXCR on the 5' RACE reads. The top ten clones hold around 24% of a sample with about 340,000 distinct CDR3 sequences, 3% to 4.5% of them seen once. In its sample, this clonotype was seen many times. Antigen specificity is unknown. The V end was cut by 4 bases, the J end by 4 bases, with 17 bases between. Looked up from germline, CDR1 is SGHRS and CDR2 is YFSETQ. The CDR3 extends over 15 amino acids. The starting material was PBMCs, obtained 5 days after the yellow fever booster vaccination. The receptor was derived from a man younger than 30 who received the YFV17D yellow fever vaccine. The chain links TRBV5-1 to TRBJ1-1, with a possible D match to TRBD1 (6 bases). The CDR3 loop is CASSRDGGLSTEAFF. The CDR3 nucleotides read TGCGCCAGCAGCCGAGACGGGGGGCTGAGCACTGAAGCTTTCTTT.